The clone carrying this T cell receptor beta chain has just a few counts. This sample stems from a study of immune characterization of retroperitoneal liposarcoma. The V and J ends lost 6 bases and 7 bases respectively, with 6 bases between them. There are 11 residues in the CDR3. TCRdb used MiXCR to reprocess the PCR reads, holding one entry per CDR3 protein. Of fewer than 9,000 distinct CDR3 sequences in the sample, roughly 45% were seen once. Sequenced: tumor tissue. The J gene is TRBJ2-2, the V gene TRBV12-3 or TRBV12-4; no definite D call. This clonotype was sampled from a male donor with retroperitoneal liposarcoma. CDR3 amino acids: CASRSSGELFF. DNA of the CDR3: TGTGCCAGCAGGAGTAGCGGGGAGCTGTTTTTT.